What follows is one T cell receptor beta chain and its context. The antigen remains undetermined. One junction end disagrees with the germline gene, perhaps due to a read error. Constant-region reverse primers amplified full-length variable regions, followed by semi-nested Nested Universal Primer A PCR. One entry per CDR3 protein, called by TCRdb with MiXCR from the 5' RACE reads. The data hold under 45,000 distinct CDR3 sequences, with 25% to 35% observed a single time. CDR3 length equals 12 residues. Broader study findings: The larger-cohort validation was restricted to a single TCR beta V-J rearrangement rather than whole repertoires. Tumor-infiltrating Treg TCR alpha and beta sequences overlapped most with tumor naive CD4+ T cells, then blood naive. Tumor memory CD4+ T cell TCR gene usage was found to cluster with blood and lymph node memory CD4+ cells and with lymph node naive CD4+ cells.

Sample: tumor-infiltrating memory CD4+ T cells sorted from the breast tumor. Subset: memory CD4+ T cells, CD4+CD45RO+CD25-. This TCR was recovered from a female donor with breast cancer. V usage is TRBV12-3 or TRBV12-4 and J usage is TRBJ1-2; unclear D gene. For the CDR3, the DNA is TGTGCCAGCAGTTCCCCTAACTATGGCCACACCTTC. This translates into CASSSPNYGHTF.